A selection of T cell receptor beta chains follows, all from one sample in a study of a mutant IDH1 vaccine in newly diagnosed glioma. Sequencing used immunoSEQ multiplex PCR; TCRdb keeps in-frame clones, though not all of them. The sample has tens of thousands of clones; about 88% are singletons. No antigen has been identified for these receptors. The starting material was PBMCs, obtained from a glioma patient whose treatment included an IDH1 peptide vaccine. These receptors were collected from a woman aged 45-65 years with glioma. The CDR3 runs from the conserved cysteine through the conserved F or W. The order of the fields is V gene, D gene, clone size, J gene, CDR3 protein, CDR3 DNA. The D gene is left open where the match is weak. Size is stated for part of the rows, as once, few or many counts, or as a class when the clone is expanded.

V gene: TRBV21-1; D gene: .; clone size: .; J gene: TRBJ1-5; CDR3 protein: CASSKDSGHGAQHF; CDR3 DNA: TGTGCCAGCAGCAAAGATTCCGGCCATGGGGCCCAGCATTTT
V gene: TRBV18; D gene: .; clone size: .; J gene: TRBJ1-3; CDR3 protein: CASSRESGNTIYF; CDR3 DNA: TGTGCCAGCTCACGAGAATCTGGAAACACCATATATTTT
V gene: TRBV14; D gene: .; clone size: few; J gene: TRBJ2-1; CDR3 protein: CASSQGNLRQFF; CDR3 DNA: TGTGCCAGCAGCCAAGGAAATCTGAGACAGTTCTTC
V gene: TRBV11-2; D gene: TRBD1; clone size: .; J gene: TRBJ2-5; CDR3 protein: CASSLRTGKETQYF; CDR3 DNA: TGTGCCAGCAGCCTGAGGACAGGGAAAGAGACCCAGTACTTC
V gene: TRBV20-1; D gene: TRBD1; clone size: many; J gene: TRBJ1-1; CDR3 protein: CSGQGNGEAFF; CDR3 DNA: TGCAGTGGACAGGGGAATGGTGAAGCTTTCTTT
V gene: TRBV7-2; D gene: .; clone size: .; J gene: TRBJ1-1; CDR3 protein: CASSPGGGGDTEAFF; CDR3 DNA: TGTGCCAGCAGCCCCGGGGGGGGTGGGGACACTGAAGCTTTCTTT
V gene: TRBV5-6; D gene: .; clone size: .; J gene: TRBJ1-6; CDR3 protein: CASSLTGNDSPLHF; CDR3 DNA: TGTGCCAGCAGCTTAACAGGGAACGATTCACCCCTCCACTTT
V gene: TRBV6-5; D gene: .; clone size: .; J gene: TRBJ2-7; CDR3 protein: CASSYSGSGWEQYF; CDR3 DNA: TGTGCCAGCAGTTACTCGGGTAGCGGTTGGGAGCAGTACTTC
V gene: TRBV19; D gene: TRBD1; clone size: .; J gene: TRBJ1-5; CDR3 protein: CASMLQGFGQPQHF; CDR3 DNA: TGTGCCAGTATGCTACAGGGGTTCGGTCAGCCCCAGCATTTT
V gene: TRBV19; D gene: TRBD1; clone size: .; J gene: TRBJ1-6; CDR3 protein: CASSMDRGAWSPLHF; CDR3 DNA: TGTGCCAGTAGTATGGACAGGGGGGCTTGGTCACCCCTCCACTTT
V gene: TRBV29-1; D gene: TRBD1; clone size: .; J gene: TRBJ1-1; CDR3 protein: CSSGTGGKTNTEAFF; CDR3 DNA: TGCAGCTCCGGGACAGGGGGTAAGACGAACACTGAAGCTTTCTTT
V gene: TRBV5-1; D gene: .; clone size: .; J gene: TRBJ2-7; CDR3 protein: CASSLEGAGDYEQYF; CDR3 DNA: TGCGCCAGCAGCTTGGAAGGAGCAGGCGACTACGAGCAGTACTTC
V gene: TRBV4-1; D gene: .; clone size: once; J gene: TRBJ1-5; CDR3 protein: CASSQVTYQPQHF; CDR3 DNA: TGCGCCAGCAGCCAAGTAACTTATCAGCCCCAGCATTTT
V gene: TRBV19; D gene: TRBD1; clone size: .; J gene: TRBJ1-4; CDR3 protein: CASSRQGVYEKLFF; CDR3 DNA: TGTGCCAGTAGTAGACAGGGGGTTTATGAAAAACTGTTTTTT
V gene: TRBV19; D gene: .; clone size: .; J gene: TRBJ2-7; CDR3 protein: CASSITGAGEQYF; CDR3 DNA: TGTGCCAGTAGTATTACTGGGGCCGGCGAGCAGTACTTC
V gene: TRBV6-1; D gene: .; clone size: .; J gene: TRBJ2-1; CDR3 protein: CASIPPGPINEQFF; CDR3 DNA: TGTGCCAGCATACCCCCCGGGCCGATCAATGAGCAGTTCTTC